Listed below are T cell receptor beta chains from one sample, sequenced in a study of blood T cell repertoires in COVID-19. Produced via immunoSEQ multiplex PCR; TCRdb's table is partial and in-frame only. Of roughly 300,000 clones listed, around 84% are singletons. The sequenced material came from PBMCs or T cells enriched from blood (not recorded which). The receptor set was obtained from a woman aged 18-35 years who had recovered from COVID-19. CDR3s include the opening cysteine and the closing phenylalanine or tryptophan. A D gene is named only where the DNA matches it firmly. Size tells how often a clone was seen (once, few, many) or the class of an expanded clone, and some rows leave it out.

clone_size,d_call,j_call,v_call,cdr3_aa,cdr3_nt
NA,TRBD2,TRBJ2-1,TRBV3-1/TRBV3-2,CASSQGGLAGGFYEQFF,TGTGCCAGCAGCCAAGGTGGACTAGCGGGAGGGTTCTATGAGCAGTTCTTC
NA,TRBD1,TRBJ1-1,TRBV12-5,CASGLVTGMRTEAFF,TGTGCTAGTGGTTTGGTGACAGGGATGAGGACTGAAGCTTTCTTT
NA,NA,TRBJ1-2,TRBV21-1,CASREGDSYPPPDYGYTF,TGTGCCAGCAGGGAAGGGGACAGTTACCCACCTCCAGACTATGGCTACACCTTC
NA,TRBD1,TRBJ1-1,TRBV12-3/TRBV12-4,CASSRQGGTEAFF,TGTGCCAGCAGCCGACAGGGCGGCACTGAAGCTTTCTTT
NA,NA,TRBJ2-4,TRBV2,CASRGYRALAKNIQYF,TGTGCCAGCAGAGGTTACAGGGCCCTAGCCAAAAACATTCAGTACTTC
NA,NA,TRBJ2-5,TRBV20-1,CSAGQRETQYF,TGCAGTGCTGGTCAGCGGGAGACCCAGTACTTC
NA,NA,TRBJ1-1,TRBV6-6,CASRNLGGPNTEAFF,TGTGCCAGCAGGAATTTGGGGGGTCCGAACACTGAAGCTTTCTTT
NA,TRBD2,TRBJ2-1,TRBV19,CASRSILAGPNNEQFF,TGTGCCAGTAGATCGATCCTAGCGGGACCTAACAATGAGCAGTTCTTC
once,NA,TRBJ1-2,TRBV27,CASRPRTGGDYGYTF,TGTGCCAGCAGGCCCAGGACGGGGGGGGACTATGGCTACACCTTC
NA,TRBD1,TRBJ1-6,TRBV15,CATSRQGAKDSPLHF,TGTGCCACCAGCAGACAGGGGGCGAAGGATTCACCCCTCCACTTT
NA,NA,TRBJ2-7,TRBV23-1,CASSQSSYSYEQYF,TGCGCCAGCAGTCAATCGAGTTACAGCTACGAGCAGTACTTC
NA,NA,TRBJ1-5,TRBV4-1,CASSQDPQGGPVQPQHF,TGCGCCAGCAGCCAAGATCCCCAGGGCGGACCGGTTCAGCCCCAGCATTTT
NA,TRBD1,TRBJ1-2,TRBV7-8,CASSLASRQGDHGYTF,TGTGCCAGCAGCTTAGCGTCCCGACAGGGGGATCATGGCTACACCTTC
many,TRBD2,TRBJ2-3,TRBV5-4,CASSLLTSGRASDTQYF,TGTGCCAGCAGCCTTTTGACTAGCGGGAGGGCCTCAGATACGCAGTATTTT
NA,TRBD2,TRBJ2-1,TRBV4-2,CASSQEGELAGASYNEQFF,TGTGCCAGCAGCCAAGAAGGGGAACTAGCGGGAGCCTCCTACAATGAGCAGTTCTTC
NA,TRBD2,TRBJ2-5,TRBV2,CASIPRGAQETQYF,TGTGCCAGCATTCCGCGGGGGGCCCAAGAGACCCAGTACTTC
NA,TRBD2,TRBJ2-1,TRBV3-1/TRBV3-2,CASSQTGTSGSWAYNEQFF,TGTGCCAGCAGCCAAACCGGGACTAGCGGGAGTTGGGCCTACAATGAGCAGTTCTTC
NA,NA,TRBJ1-1,TRBV29-1,CSARRGPNTEAFF,TGCAGCGCCCGCAGGGGCCCAAACACTGAAGCTTTCTTT
once,TRBD1,TRBJ1-1,TRBV27,CASSAPGGWTEAFF,TGTGCCAGCAGTGCCCCAGGGGGCTGGACTGAAGCTTTCTTT
NA,TRBD1,TRBJ1-5,TRBV30,CAWSVNRGLGYSNQPQHF,TGTGCCTGGAGTGTAAACAGGGGGCTCGGGTATAGCAATCAGCCCCAGCATTTT
NA,TRBD2,TRBJ2-3,TRBV7-9,CASRFGASGGAGGTDTQYF,TGTGCCAGCCGCTTCGGAGCTAGCGGGGGGGCCGGGGGTACAGATACGCAGTATTTT
NA,NA,TRBJ1-1,TRBV18,CASSPGVGSTEAFF,TGTGCCAGCTCTCCCGGGGTTGGGAGCACTGAAGCTTTCTTT
NA,NA,TRBJ1-3,TRBV2,CASHGTGNTIYF,TGTGCCAGCCACGGGACTGGAAACACCATATATTTT
NA,TRBD1,TRBJ1-4,TRBV7-3,CASSLAGGSGEKLFF,TGTGCCAGCAGCTTAGCAGGGGGATCGGGTGAAAAACTGTTTTTT
once,TRBD2,TRBJ2-6,TRBV7-2,CASSPTSGSSSGANVLTF,TGTGCCAGCAGCCCGACTAGCGGGTCTTCCTCTGGGGCCAACGTCCTGACTTTC
NA,NA,TRBJ2-3,TRBV7-8,CASSQPAPDTQYF,TGTGCCAGCAGCCAGCCAGCGCCAGATACGCAGTATTTT
NA,NA,TRBJ1-1,TRBV14,CASSQSSGYTEAFF,TGTGCCAGCAGCCAATCGTCCGGGTACACTGAAGCTTTCTTT
NA,NA,TRBJ2-7,TRBV27,CASSHSPYYEQYF,TGTGCCAGCAGTCATAGCCCGTACTACGAGCAGTACTTC
NA,TRBD2,TRBJ2-3,TRBV4-2,CASSQDLAGRDTQYF,TGTGCCAGCAGCCAAGATCTAGCGGGAAGAGATACGCAGTATTTT
NA,NA,TRBJ1-1,TRBV10-2,CASTPGESNTEAFF,TGCGCCAGCACGCCAGGCGAGTCGAACACTGAAGCTTTCTTT
NA,NA,TRBJ1-2,TRBV4-2,CASSQDEGARYGYTF,TGTGCCAGCAGCCAAGATGAGGGAGCCCGCTATGGCTACACCTTC
once,NA,TRBJ1-1,TRBV27,CASTGAGKRNTEAFF,TGTGCCAGCACCGGGGCGGGGAAGCGGAACACTGAAGCTTTCTTT
NA,NA,TRBJ1-2,TRBV12-3/TRBV12-4,CASINTILYGYTF,TGTGCCAGCATTAACACAATACTATATGGCTACACCTTC
NA,NA,TRBJ1-6,TRBV11-2,CASSQVYNSPLHF,TGTGCCAGCTCACAGGTCTATAATTCACCCCTCCACTTT
NA,TRBD2,TRBJ2-2,TRBV11-2,CASSLTLLAGSYTGELFF,TGTGCCAGCAGCTTAACCCTACTAGCGGGGTCGTACACCGGGGAGCTGTTTTTT
NA,TRBD2,TRBJ2-1,TRBV7-9,CASSLAGTSFYEQFF,TGTGCCAGCAGCTTAGCGGGGACTAGCTTCTATGAGCAGTTCTTC
NA,NA,TRBJ1-1,TRBV9,CASSASGGVTEAFF,TGTGCCAGCAGCGCCTCTGGGGGCGTCACTGAAGCTTTCTTT
NA,NA,TRBJ2-1,TRBV25-1,CASRTELAYNEQFF,TGTGCCAGTCGCACGGAGCTCGCCTACAATGAGCAGTTCTTC
NA,NA,TRBJ2-5,TRBV7-3,CASSLFAGRETQYF,TGTGCCAGCAGCTTATTCGCAGGGAGGGAGACCCAGTACTTC
once,NA,TRBJ1-5,TRBV2,CASSELGGQPQHF,TGTGCCAGCAGTGAATTGGGGGGTCAGCCCCAGCATTTT
few,TRBD1,TRBJ1-2,TRBV5-8,CASSHGQGVNYGYTF,TGTGCCAGCAGCCACGGACAGGGGGTTAACTATGGCTACACCTTC
NA,NA,TRBJ2-3,TRBV6-1,CASSEGFAGFSTDTQYF,TGTGCCAGCAGTGAAGGTTTTGCGGGGTTTAGCACAGATACGCAGTATTTT
NA,NA,TRBJ1-2,TRBV7-8,CASSLRSGGNYGYTF,TGTGCCAGCAGCTTAAGGAGCGGCGGAAACTATGGCTACACCTTC
NA,NA,TRBJ1-1,TRBV2,CASLGAQRTEAFF,TGTGCCAGCTTGGGGGCCCAGCGGACTGAAGCTTTCTTT
NA,NA,TRBJ2-5,TRBV27,CASSSRDSQETQYF,TGTGCCAGCAGTTCCCGGGACTCGCAAGAGACCCAGTACTTC
NA,NA,TRBJ1-3,TRBV28,CASSFSWRDRNTIYF,TGTGCCAGCAGTTTTTCCTGGAGGGACCGGAACACCATATATTTT
NA,NA,TRBJ2-2,TRBV3-1/TRBV3-2,CASSQEGAGTGELFF,TGTGCCAGCAGCCAAGAGGGGGCTGGCACCGGGGAGCTGTTTTTT
once,NA,TRBJ2-7,TRBV30,CAWSIGHTYEQYF,TGTGCCTGGAGTATTGGGCACACCTACGAGCAGTACTTC
NA,NA,TRBJ2-1,TRBV27,CASSLSRTTYNEQFF,TGTGCCAGCAGTTTATCGAGGACTACCTACAATGAGCAGTTCTTC
NA,TRBD1,TRBJ1-1,TRBV6-5,CASSKWGQGTEAFF,TGTGCCAGCAGCAAATGGGGACAGGGCACTGAAGCTTTCTTT
NA,TRBD1,TRBJ1-1,TRBV19,CASSIALSSGQSMNTEAFF,TGTGCCAGTAGTATAGCGTTATCTTCGGGACAGTCCATGAACACTGAAGCTTTCTTT
once,TRBD2,TRBJ2-2,TRBV29-1,CSVGSGMNTGELFF,TGCAGCGTTGGTAGCGGGATGAACACCGGGGAGCTGTTTTTT
NA,TRBD1,TRBJ2-7,TRBV24-1,CATPRDSPYEQYF,TGTGCCACCCCCCGGGACAGTCCCTACGAGCAGTACTTC
NA,TRBD1,TRBJ2-7,TRBV11-2,CASYPGQGMHEQYF,TGTGCCAGCTACCCGGGACAGGGGATGCACGAGCAGTACTTC
NA,TRBD2,TRBJ2-5,TRBV30,CAWRSGGRGVQETQYF,TGTGCCTGGAGGTCGGGGGGACGGGGGGTACAAGAGACCCAGTACTTC
NA,NA,TRBJ2-1,TRBV5-5,CASSLMTASSYNEQFF,TGTGCCAGCAGCTTGATGACAGCCAGCTCCTACAATGAGCAGTTCTTC
once,NA,TRBJ2-7,TRBV10-3,CATLQGIVSFPHEQYF,TGTGCCACCCTACAGGGAATCGTATCCTTTCCACACGAGCAGTACTTC
NA,NA,TRBJ1-5,TRBV27,CASRLQGSNQPQHF,TGTGCCAGCAGACTACAGGGAAGCAATCAGCCCCAGCATTTT
NA,TRBD2,TRBJ2-2,TRBV3-1/TRBV3-2,CASSQAGGVTGELFF,TGTGCCAGCAGCCAAGCGGGAGGGGTAACCGGGGAGCTGTTTTTT
NA,NA,TRBJ1-2,TRBV27,CASSLRSGAGRHGYTF,TGTGCCAGCAGTTTAAGGTCAGGGGCAGGGCGCCATGGCTACACCTTC